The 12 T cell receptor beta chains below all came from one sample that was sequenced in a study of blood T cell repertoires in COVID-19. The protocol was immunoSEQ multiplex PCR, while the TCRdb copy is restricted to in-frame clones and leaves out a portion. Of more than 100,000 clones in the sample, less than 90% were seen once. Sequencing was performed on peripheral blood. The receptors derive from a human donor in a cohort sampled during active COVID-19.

The CDR3 loop reads CASSFTGGAGQETQYF. CDR3 nucleotides: TGTGCCAGCAGTTTTACGGGAGGGGCGGGACAAGAGACCCAGTACTTC. The chain links TRBV28 to TRBJ2-5, with 8 bases matching TRBD2. The CDR3 totals 16 residues. Germline V gives CDR1 MDHEN, CDR2 SYDVKM. The J segment lost 2 bases and the V segment lost 3 bases, leaving 8 bases of the junction unmatched.

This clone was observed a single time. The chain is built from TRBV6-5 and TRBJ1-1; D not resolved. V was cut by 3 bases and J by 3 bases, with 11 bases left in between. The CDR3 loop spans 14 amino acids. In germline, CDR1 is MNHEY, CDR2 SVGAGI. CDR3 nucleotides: TGTGCCAGCAGTTATACTTACTCTGACACTGAAGCTTTCTTT. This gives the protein CASSYTYSDTEAFF.

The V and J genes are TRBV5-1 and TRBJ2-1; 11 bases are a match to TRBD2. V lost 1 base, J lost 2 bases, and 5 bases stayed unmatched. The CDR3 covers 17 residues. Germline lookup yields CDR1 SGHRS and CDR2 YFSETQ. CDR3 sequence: CASSLFLAGGPYNEQFF. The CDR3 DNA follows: TGCGCCAGCAGCTTGTTCCTAGCGGGGGGACCCTACAATGAGCAGTTCTTC.

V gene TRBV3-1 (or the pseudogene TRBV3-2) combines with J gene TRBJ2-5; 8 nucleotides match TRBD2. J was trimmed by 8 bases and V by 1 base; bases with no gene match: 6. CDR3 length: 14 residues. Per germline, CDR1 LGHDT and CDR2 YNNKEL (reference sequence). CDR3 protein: CASSQVGLGVTQYF. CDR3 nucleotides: TGTGCCAGCAGCCAAGTGGGACTAGGTGTAACCCAGTACTTC.

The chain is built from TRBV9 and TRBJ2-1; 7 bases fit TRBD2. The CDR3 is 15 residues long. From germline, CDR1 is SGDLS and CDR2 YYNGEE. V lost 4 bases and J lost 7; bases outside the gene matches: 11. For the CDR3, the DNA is TGTGCCAGCAGCCCAGAAGGGCGGGACTATAATGAGCAGTTCTTC. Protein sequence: CASSPEGRDYNEQFF.

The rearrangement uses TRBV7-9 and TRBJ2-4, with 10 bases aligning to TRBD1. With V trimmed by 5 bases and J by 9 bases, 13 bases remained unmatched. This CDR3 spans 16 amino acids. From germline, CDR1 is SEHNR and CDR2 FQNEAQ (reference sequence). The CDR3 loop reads CASSTGTGDPRVIQYF. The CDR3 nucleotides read TGTGCCAGCAGCACCGGGACAGGGGACCCCAGGGTCATTCAGTACTTC.

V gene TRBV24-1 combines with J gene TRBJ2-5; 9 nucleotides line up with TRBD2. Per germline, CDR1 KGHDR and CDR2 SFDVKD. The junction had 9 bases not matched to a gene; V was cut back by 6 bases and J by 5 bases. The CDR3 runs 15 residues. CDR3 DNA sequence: TGTGCCACCAGTCCGTCGGGACTAGCTGGGGAGACCCAGTACTTC. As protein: CATSPSGLAGETQYF.

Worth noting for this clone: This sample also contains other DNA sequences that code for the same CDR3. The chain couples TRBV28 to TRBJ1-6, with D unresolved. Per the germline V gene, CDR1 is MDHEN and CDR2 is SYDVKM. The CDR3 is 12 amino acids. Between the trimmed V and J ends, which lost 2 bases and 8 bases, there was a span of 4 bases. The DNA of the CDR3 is TGTGCCAGCAGTTTAAGAGATTCACCCCTCCACTTT. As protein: CASSLRDSPLHF.

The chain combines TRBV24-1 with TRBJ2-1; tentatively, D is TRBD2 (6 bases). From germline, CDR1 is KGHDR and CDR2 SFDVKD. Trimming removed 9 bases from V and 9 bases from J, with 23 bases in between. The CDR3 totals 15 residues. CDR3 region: CATESASEFTGEQFF. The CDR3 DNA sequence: TGTGCCACCGAGTCGGCTAGCGAGTTTACAGGTGAGCAGTTCTTC.

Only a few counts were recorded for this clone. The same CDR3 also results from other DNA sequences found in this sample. CDR3 amino acids: CASSLDAGEGQPQHF. The CDR3 DNA reads as TGCGCCAGCAGCTTGGATGCCGGGGAAGGTCAGCCCCAGCATTTT. The V gene is TRBV5-1, the J gene TRBJ1-5, with D uncertain. Germline lookup yields CDR1 SGHRS and CDR2 YFSETQ. Trimming shortened V by 0 bases and J by 6 bases, and 13 bases separated the two germline ends. The CDR3 has 15 residues. The full variable domain, rest sourced from reference TRBV5-1 and TRBJ1-5, is KAGVTQTPRYLIKTRGQQVTLSCSPISGHRSVSWYQQTPGQGLQFLFEYFSETQRNKGNFPGRFSGRQFSNSRSEMNVSTLELGDSALYLCASSLDAGEGQPQHFGDGTRLSIL.

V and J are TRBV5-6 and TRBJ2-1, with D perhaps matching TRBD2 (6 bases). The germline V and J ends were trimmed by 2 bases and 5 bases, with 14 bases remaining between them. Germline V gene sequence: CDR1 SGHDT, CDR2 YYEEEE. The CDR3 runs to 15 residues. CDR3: CASSFYRGTNNEQFF. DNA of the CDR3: TGTGCCAGCAGCTTTTATCGCGGGACCAACAATGAGCAGTTCTTC.

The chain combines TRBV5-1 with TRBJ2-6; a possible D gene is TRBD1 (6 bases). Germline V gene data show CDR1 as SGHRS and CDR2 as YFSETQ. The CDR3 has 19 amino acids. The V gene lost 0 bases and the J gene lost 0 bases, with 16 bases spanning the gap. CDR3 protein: CASSLVVSGTPSGANVLTF. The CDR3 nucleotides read TGCGCCAGCAGCTTGGTCGTATCCGGGACACCCTCTGGGGCCAACGTCCTGACTTTC.